These 21 T cell receptor beta chains were all obtained from the same sample, sequenced in a study of blood T cell repertoires in COVID-19. The protocol was immunoSEQ multiplex PCR, while the TCRdb copy is restricted to in-frame clones and leaves out a portion. The data hold about 100,000 clones, with around 81% observed a single time. The material sequenced was peripheral blood. Receptor source: an elderly man with COVID-19, enrolled during active disease.

The chain couples TRBV18 to TRBJ2-7; 8 nucleotides line up with TRBD1. The trim removed 0 bases at V and 6 bases at J, leaving 10 bases unmatched. Germline CDR1 and CDR2: KGHSH and LQKENI. The CDR3 covers 16 residues. As DNA, the CDR3 is TGTGCCAGCTCACCACCTAGTACAGGGGGTACGGGCGAGCAGTACTTC. Residues: CASSPPSTGGTGEQYF.

The rearrangement uses TRBV2 and TRBJ2-3, with TRBD2 identical over 9 bases. The CDR3 is made up of 16 amino acids. Trimming took 2 bases from V and 7 from J; bases not matched to a gene: 10. Germline CDR1 and CDR2: SNHLY and FYNNEI. The CDR3 region has the DNA TGTGCCAGCAGTGAAAGTGGAGCGGGGGGTACCTATACGCAGTATTTT. It yields the protein CASSESGAGGTYTQYF.

This clone came up a few times. CDR3 amino acids: CSVVSVNGYTF. The CDR3 region has the DNA TGCAGCGTTGTGTCAGTGAATGGCTACACCTTC. The chain couples TRBV29-1 to TRBJ1-2; D ambiguous. CDR3 length: 11 residues. CDR1 and CDR2 (germline): SQVTM, ANQGSEA. V lost 4 bases and J 6 bases, leaving 9 bases between the germline ends.

V usage is TRBV19 and J usage is TRBJ1-1; tentative D call: TRBD1 (5 bases). V was trimmed by 5 bases and J by 6 bases, leaving 16 bases between them. The CDR3 is 14 amino acids. CDR1 is LNHDA, CDR2 SQIVND, per germline (reference sequence). CDR3 DNA sequence: TGTGCCAGTAGTGTACTTGGGGAGGGACCTGAAGCTTTCTTT. It is translated as CASSVLGEGPEAFF. The complete variable domain, with remaining parts taken from reference TRBV19 and TRBJ1-1, reads DGGITQSPKYLFRKEGQNVTLSCEQNLNHDAMYWYRQDPGQGLRLIYYSQIVNDFQKGDIAEGYSVSREKKESFPLTVTSAQKNPTAFYLCASSVLGEGPEAFFGQGTRLTVV.

This chain uses TRBV25-1 with TRBJ1-1; tentatively, D is TRBD1 (5 bases). Trimming took off 2 bases at V and 5 bases at J, with 15 bases between the two ends. Germline V gene lookup returns CDR1 MGHDK and CDR2 SYGVNS. There are 15 residues in the CDR3. The CDR3 sequence: CASSEGAAGGTEAFF. The CDR3 region has the DNA TGTGCCAGCAGTGAAGGGGCGGCGGGGGGGACTGAAGCTTTCTTT.

This clone was seen only a few times. The V call is TRBV5-4, the J call TRBJ2-1, with TRBD2 identical over 10 bases. Germline CDR1 is SGHNT and CDR2 is YYREEE (reference sequence). This CDR3 comprises 17 residues. The V and J ends lost 0 bases and 3 bases, in that order; junction bases with no gene match: 6. The CDR3 coding sequence is TGTGCCAGCAGCTTGGCCCCAGCGGGGGGGTTCTACAATGAGCAGTTCTTC. It codes for CASSLAPAGGFYNEQFF.

This chain uses TRBV28 with TRBJ2-7; 9 bases map to TRBD2. The CDR3 covers 14 residues. Germline CDR1 reads MDHEN; CDR2 reads SYDVKM. V was clipped by 5 bases and J by 0 bases; unmatched bases: 2. DNA of the CDR3: TGTGCCAGCAGTCTAGCGGGGAGCTCCTACGAGCAGTACTTC. Translating it yields CASSLAGSSYEQYF.

In this sample, this clone turned up a few times. The chain combines TRBV3-1 (or the pseudogene TRBV3-2) with TRBJ1-3, with 10 bases that match TRBD1. The length of the CDR3 is 16 residues. The V segment lost 6 bases and the J segment 0 bases; nucleotides outside the gene matches: 5. The germline CDR1 and CDR2 sequences are LGHDT and YNNKEL (reference sequence). The CDR3: CASSRTGGSSGNTIYF. Here the CDR3 DNA reads TGTGCCAGCAGTCGGACAGGGGGGAGCTCTGGAAACACCATATATTTT.

The V call is TRBV29-1, the J call TRBJ2-5, with a tentative D call TRBD1 (6 bases). Germline V gene data show CDR1 as SQVTM and CDR2 as ANQGSEA. There are 12 residues in the CDR3. Trimming shortened V by 6 bases and J by 5 bases, and 13 bases separated the two germline ends. The DNA for the CDR3 is TGCAGCGTCGAACAGGGTCGGGAGACCCAGTACTTC. Its translation: CSVEQGRETQYF.

The chain recombines TRBV19 with TRBJ1-1; the D gene is possibly TRBD1 (6 bases). V was clipped by 1 base and J by 7 bases, with 13 bases between them. Germline CDR1 and CDR2: LNHDA and SQIVND (reference sequence). This CDR3 comprises 14 residues. DNA of the CDR3: TGTGCCAGTAGTATAGCCGGGGGCGGGGGTGAAGCTTTCTTT. As protein: CASSIAGGGGEAFF.

The chain carries TRBV7-3 and TRBJ2-1, with D possibly matching TRBD2 (5 bases). The CDR3 runs to 15 residues. The V gene lost 5 bases and the J gene lost 1 base, with 12 bases spanning the gap. Germline values: CDR1 SGHTA, CDR2 FQGTGA. The CDR3 reads CASSPQRRSYNEQFF. The CDR3 DNA reads as TGTGCCAGCAGCCCCCAGCGGCGATCCTACAATGAGCAGTTCTTC.

This chain uses TRBV29-1 with TRBJ1-2, with D tentatively TRBD1 (6 bases). The CDR3 is 13 residues long. The germline CDR1 and CDR2 sequences are SQVTM and ANQGSEA. V lost 7 bases, J lost 4 bases, and 16 bases lay in between. CDR3 nucleotide sequence: TGCAGCGCCGGGCGACAGGATTTCTATGGCTACACCTTC. This translates into CSAGRQDFYGYTF.

This chain joins TRBV19 and TRBJ1-2; 8 bases map to TRBD1. The CDR3 contains 16 residues. J was trimmed by 0 bases and V by 1 base; bases with no gene match: 4. The germline V gene encodes CDR1 LNHDA and CDR2 SQIVND (reference sequence). The CDR3 sequence: CASSIVLGQANYGYTF. The DNA for the CDR3 is TGTGCCAGTAGTATAGTCCTGGGACAGGCTAACTATGGCTACACCTTC.

V and J are TRBV7-2 and TRBJ2-5; D may be TRBD1 (6 bases). The V and J ends lost 5 bases and 5 bases respectively, with 24 bases between them. The CDR3 covers 17 residues. Germline-derived CDR1 and CDR2 are SGHTA and FQGNSA. In nucleotides, the CDR3 is TGTGCCAGCAGCCTGGGGTTCCCCAGGGGTGTTGGGGAGACCCAGTACTTC. Translated: CASSLGFPRGVGETQYF.

The chain is built from TRBV6-5 and TRBJ1-5; 8 bases are shared with TRBD1. V dropped 2 bases and J dropped 6; count of bases not matched to a gene: 6. The germline V gene has CDR1 MNHEY and CDR2 SVGAGI. The CDR3 consists of 15 residues. Written as DNA, the CDR3 is TGTGCCAGCAGTTACGAACAGGGGGTAACTCAGCCCCAGCATTTT. This encodes CASSYEQGVTQPQHF.

The chain combines TRBV5-4 with TRBJ2-2, with 10 bases aligning to TRBD1. CDR3 length equals 15 residues. The V gene end was trimmed by 0 bases and the J gene end by 5 bases; junction bases not matched to a gene: 1. CDR1 and CDR2 (germline): SGHNT, YYREEE (reference sequence). The DNA of the CDR3 is TGTGCCAGCAGCTTGGGACAGGGGGCAACCGGGGAGCTGTTTTTT. This gives the protein CASSLGQGATGELFF.

This clone was counted ten times or more. The chain has TRBV11-3 and TRBJ2-2; TRBD1 matches 8 bases. V lost 4 bases, J lost 6 bases, and 16 bases stayed unmatched. This CDR3 has 18 amino acids. CDR1 is SGHNT and CDR2 is YENEEA in the germline V gene. CDR3 sequence reads: CASSSLTAGQGAPGELFF. CDR3 bases: TGTGCCAGCAGCTCATTAACCGCGGGGCAGGGGGCCCCCGGGGAGCTGTTTTTT.

V gene TRBV3-1 (or the pseudogene TRBV3-2) combines with J gene TRBJ2-1; TRBD2 matches at 10 bases. The trim removed 3 bases at V and 2 bases at J, leaving 7 bases unmatched. The CDR3 contains 17 residues. Germline values: CDR1 LGHDT, CDR2 YNNKEL (reference sequence). CDR3 sequence reads: CASSQASGGVTYNEQFF. The CDR3 DNA follows: TGTGCCAGCAGCCAGGCTAGCGGGGGCGTCACCTACAATGAGCAGTTCTTC.

V usage is TRBV27 and J usage is TRBJ1-1, with D possibly TRBD1 on 5 matching bases. V was shortened by 2 bases and J by 7 bases, with 11 bases between the two germline ends. CDR1 MNHEY and CDR2 SMNVEV come from the germline V gene (reference sequence). The CDR3 has 13 amino acids. CDR3 in DNA: TGTGCCAGCAGTTTACAGGGTGAGGTTGAAGCTTTCTTT. This gives the protein CASSLQGEVEAFF.

V usage is TRBV27 and J usage is TRBJ1-5; no clear D gene. The CDR3 contains 12 residues. Germline values: CDR1 MNHEY, CDR2 SMNVEV (reference sequence). Trimming pared 4 bases from V and 4 bases from J, leaving 5 bases between. CDR3 coding DNA: TGTGCCAGCAGTTACTTGAATCAGCCCCAGCATTTT. Its protein is CASSYLNQPQHF.

The rearrangement links TRBV4-2 to TRBJ2-1, with 12 positions matching TRBD2. J gave up 1 base and V 0 bases, and 7 bases lay outside the gene matches. Germline-derived CDR1 and CDR2 are LGHNA and YNFKEQ. CDR3 length: 19 residues. CDR3: CASSQEMKTSGSSYNEQFF. CDR3 nucleotides: TGTGCCAGCAGCCAAGAAATGAAGACTAGCGGGAGTTCCTACAATGAGCAGTTCTTC.